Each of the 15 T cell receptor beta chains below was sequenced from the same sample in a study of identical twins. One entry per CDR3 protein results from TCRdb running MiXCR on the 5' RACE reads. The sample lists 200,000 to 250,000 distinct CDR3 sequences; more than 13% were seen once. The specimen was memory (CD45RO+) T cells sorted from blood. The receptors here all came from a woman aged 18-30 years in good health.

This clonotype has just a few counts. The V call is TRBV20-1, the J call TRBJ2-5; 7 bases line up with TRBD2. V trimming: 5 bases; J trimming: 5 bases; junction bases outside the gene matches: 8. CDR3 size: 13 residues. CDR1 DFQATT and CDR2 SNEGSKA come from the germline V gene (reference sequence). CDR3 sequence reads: CSAQRGDRETQYF. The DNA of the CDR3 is TGCAGTGCTCAGCGGGGCGATCGGGAGACCCAGTACTTC.

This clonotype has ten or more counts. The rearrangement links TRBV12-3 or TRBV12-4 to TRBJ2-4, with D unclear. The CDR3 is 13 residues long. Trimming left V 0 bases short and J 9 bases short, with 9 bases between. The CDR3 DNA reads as TGTGCCAGCAGTTTAGCGGGAATGGGCATTCAGTACTTC. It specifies CASSLAGMGIQYF.

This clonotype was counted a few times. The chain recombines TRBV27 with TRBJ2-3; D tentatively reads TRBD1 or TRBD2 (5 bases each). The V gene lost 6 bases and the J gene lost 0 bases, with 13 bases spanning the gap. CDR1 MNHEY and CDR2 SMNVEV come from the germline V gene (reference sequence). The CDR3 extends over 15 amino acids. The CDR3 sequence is CASSAGTVSTDTQYF. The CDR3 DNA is TGTGCCAGCAGCGCTGGGACGGTTAGCACAGATACGCAGTATTTT.

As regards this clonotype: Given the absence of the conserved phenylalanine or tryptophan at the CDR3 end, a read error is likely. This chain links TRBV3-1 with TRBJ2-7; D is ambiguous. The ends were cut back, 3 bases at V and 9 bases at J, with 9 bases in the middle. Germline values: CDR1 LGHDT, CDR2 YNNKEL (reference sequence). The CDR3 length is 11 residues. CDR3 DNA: TGTGCCAGCAGCCACGGGTTAGGGCAGTACCTC. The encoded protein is CASSHGLGQYL.

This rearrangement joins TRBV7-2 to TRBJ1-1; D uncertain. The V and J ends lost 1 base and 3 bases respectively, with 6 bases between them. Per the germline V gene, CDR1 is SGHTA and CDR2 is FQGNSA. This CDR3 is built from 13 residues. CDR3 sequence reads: CASSLVVDTEAFF. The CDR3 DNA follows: TGTGCCAGCAGCTTAGTAGTGGACACTGAAGCTTTCTTT.

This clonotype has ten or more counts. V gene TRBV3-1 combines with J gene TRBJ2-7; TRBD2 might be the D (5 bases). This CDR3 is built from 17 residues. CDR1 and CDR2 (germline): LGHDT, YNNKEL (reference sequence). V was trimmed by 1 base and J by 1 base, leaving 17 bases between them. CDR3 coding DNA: TGTGCCAGCAGCCAAGTTTTAGGACTTTCTTCTTCCTACGAGCAGTACTTC. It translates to CASSQVLGLSSSYEQYF.

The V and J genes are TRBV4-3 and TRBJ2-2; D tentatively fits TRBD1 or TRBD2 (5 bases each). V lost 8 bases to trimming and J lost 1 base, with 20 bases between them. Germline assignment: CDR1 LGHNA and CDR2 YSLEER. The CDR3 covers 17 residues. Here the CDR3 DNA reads TGCGCCAGCTGCCGGGGCTACGGGTCCCAGAACACCGGGGAGCTGTTTTTT. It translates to CASCRGYGSQNTGELFF.

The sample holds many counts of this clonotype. The CDR3: CASTFQQGGITGELFF. In DNA form, the CDR3 reads TGTGCCAGCACCTTCCAACAGGGGGGAATTACCGGGGAGCTGTTTTTT. The chain combines TRBV5-6 with TRBJ2-2; 8 bases map to TRBD1. The CDR3 spans 16 residues. V was pared by 6 bases and J by 5 bases, with 12 bases of the junction left unmatched. Germline V gene sequence: CDR1 SGHDT, CDR2 YYEEEE.

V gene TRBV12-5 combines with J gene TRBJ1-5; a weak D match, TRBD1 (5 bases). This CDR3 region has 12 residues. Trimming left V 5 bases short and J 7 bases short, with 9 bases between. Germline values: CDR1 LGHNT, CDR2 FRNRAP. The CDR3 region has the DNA TGTGCTAGTGGTGATTCAGGGCAGCCCCAGCATTTT. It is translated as CASGDSGQPQHF.

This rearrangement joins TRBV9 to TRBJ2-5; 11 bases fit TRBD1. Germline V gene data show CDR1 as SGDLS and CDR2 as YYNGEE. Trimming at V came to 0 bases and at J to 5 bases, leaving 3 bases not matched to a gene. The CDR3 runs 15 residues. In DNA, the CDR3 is TGTGCCAGCAGCGTAGTCGGGACAGGGGGGGAGACCCAGTACTTC. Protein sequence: CASSVVGTGGETQYF.

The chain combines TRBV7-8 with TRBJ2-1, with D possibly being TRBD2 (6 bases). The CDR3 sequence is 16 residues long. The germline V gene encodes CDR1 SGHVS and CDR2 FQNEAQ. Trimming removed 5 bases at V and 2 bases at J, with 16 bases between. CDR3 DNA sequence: TGTGCCAGCAGCCGCTATGCTAGCGAAACCTACAATGAGCAGTTCTTC. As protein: CASSRYASETYNEQFF. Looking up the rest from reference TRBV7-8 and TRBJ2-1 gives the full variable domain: GAGVSQSPRYKVAKRGQDVALRCDPISGHVSLFWYQQALGQGPEFLTYFQNEAQLDKSGLPSDRFFAERPEGSVSTLKIQRTQQEDSAVYLCASSRYASETYNEQFFGPGTRLTVL.

The CDR3 coding sequence is TGTGCCAGCAGCTTTGGTGAGCGGCGGAACACCGGGGAGCTGTTTTTT. This translates into CASSFGERRNTGELFF. V gene TRBV5-4 combines with J gene TRBJ2-2; D possibly corresponds to TRBD2 (5 bases). V was cut by 2 bases and J by 1 base, with 12 bases left in between. Germline V gene data show CDR1 as SGHNT and CDR2 as YYREEE (reference sequence). This CDR3 is 16 amino acids long.

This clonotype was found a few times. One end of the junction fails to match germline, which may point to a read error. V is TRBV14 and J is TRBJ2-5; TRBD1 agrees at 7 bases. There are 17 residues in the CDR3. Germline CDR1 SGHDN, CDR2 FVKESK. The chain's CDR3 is CASSRPTGTVFQGTQYF. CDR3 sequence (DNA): TGTGCCAGCAGCCGGCCGACTGGGACAGTTTTTCAAGGGACCCAGTACTTC.

For the CDR3, the DNA is TGTGCCAGCAGCGTAGGGACAGGGGTATACGAGCAGTACTTC. Translating gives CASSVGTGVYEQYF. The chain carries TRBV9 and TRBJ2-7; 9 bases agree with TRBD1. V shed 0 bases, J shed 4 bases, and the junction held 2 bases outside the gene matches. The V gene's germline CDR1 is SGDLS and CDR2 YYNGEE. The CDR3 is made up of 14 amino acids.

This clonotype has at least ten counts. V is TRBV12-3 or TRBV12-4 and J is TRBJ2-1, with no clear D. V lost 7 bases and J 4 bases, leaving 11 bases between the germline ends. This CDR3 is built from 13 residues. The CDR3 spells CASTIGNYNEQFF. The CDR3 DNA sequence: TGTGCCAGCACCATTGGGAATTACAATGAGCAGTTCTTC.